Detailed here is one T cell receptor (beta chain). A multiplex PCR was run with 60 Vbeta primers and 13 Jbeta primers. Method: immunoSEQ multiplex PCR; TCRdb's copy keeps in-frame clones and lacks some. The sample yields 35,000 to 45,000 clones, 50% to 55% seen once. This CDR3 comprises 12 residues. Germline V CDR1 and CDR2: MDHEN, SYDVKM. V lost 8 bases to trimming and J lost 4 bases, with 11 bases between them. These data belong to a study of cytomegalovirus exposure and HLA in healthy donors. The sample was PBMCs. The chain uses TRBV28 and TRBJ1-1; D remains ambiguous. This sequence originates from a human donor in good health. The CDR3 sequence: CASRRGFTEAFF. DNA for the CDR3: TGTGCCAGCCGGCGGGGTTTCACTGAAGCTTTCTTT.